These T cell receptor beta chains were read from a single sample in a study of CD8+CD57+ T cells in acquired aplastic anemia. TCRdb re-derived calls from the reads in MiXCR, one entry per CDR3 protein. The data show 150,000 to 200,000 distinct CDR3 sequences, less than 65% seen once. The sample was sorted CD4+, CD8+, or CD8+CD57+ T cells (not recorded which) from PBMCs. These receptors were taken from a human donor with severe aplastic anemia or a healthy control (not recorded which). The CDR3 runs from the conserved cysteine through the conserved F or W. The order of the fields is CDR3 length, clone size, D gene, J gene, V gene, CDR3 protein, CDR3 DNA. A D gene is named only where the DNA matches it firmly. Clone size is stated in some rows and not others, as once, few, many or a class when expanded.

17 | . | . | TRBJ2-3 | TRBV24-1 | CATSDRKSDSDTDTQYF | TGTGCCACCAGTGACCGAAAATCGGACAGCGACACAGATACGCAGTATTTT
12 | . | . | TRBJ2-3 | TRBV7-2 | CASSYFTDTQYF | TGTGCCAGCAGCTATTTCACGGATACGCAGTATTTT
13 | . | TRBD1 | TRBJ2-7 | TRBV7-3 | CASSAQGAQEQYF | TGTGCCAGCAGCGCACAGGGGGCCCAAGAGCAGTACTTC
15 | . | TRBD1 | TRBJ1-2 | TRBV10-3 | CAIKGGQGSNYGYTF | TGTGCCATCAAAGGGGGACAGGGATCTAACTATGGCTACACCTTC
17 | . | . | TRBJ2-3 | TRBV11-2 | CASSLDSIGISTDTQYF | TGTGCCAGCAGCTTAGACTCTATCGGGATTAGCACAGATACGCAGTATTTT
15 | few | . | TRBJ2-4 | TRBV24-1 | CATSPTRQGENIQYF | TGTGCCACCAGTCCGACTAGACAGGGCGAAAACATTCAGTACTTC
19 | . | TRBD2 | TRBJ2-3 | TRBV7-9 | CASSLPGLAGAPGTDTQYF | TGTGCCAGCAGCTTACCGGGACTAGCGGGGGCGCCAGGTACAGATACGCAGTATTTT
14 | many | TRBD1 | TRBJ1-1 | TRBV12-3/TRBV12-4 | CASSLIRDRSAAFF | TGTGCCAGCAGTTTGATACGGGACAGGAGTGCAGCTTTCTTT
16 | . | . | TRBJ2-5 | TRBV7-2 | CASSLAQMTGQETQYF | TGTGCCAGCAGCTTAGCGCAGATGACAGGACAAGAGACCCAGTACTTC
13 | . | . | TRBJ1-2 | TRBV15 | CATSPGANYGYTF | TGTGCCACCAGCCCAGGGGCCAACTATGGCTACACCTTC
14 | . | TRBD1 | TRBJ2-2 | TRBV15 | CATSVDQGAGELFF | TGTGCCACCAGCGTTGACCAGGGGGCCGGGGAGCTGTTTTTT
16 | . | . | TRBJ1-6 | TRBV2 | CASSRQGAACNSPLHF | TGTGCCAGTAGCCGACAAGGCGCAGCGTGTAATTCACCCCTCCACTTT
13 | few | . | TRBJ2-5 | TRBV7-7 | CASSPRTGETQYF | TGTGCTAGCAGCCCAAGGACGGGAGAGACCCAGTACTTC
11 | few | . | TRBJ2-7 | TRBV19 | CASSMGYEQYF | TGTGCCAGTAGTATGGGGTACGAGCAGTACTTC
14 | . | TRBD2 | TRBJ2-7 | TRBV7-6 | CASSPGTSFNEQYF | TGTGCCAGCAGCCCCGGGACTAGCTTCAACGAGCAGTACTTC
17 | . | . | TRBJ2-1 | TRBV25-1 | CASSPGVGGYPYNEQFF | TGTGCCAGCAGTCCGGGCGTTGGGGGTTACCCCTACAATGAGCAGTTCTTC
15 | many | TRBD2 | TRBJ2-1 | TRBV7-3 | CASTPGLAGNNEQFF | TGTGCCAGCACCCCGGGACTAGCGGGGAACAATGAGCAGTTCTTC
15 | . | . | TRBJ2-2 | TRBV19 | CASSSSIVRTGELFF | TGTGCCAGTAGTAGCTCGATAGTCCGTACCGGGGAGCTGTTTTTT
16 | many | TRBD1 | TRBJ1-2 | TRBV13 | CASSLFRDRASDGYTF | TGTGCCAGCAGCTTATTTCGGGACAGGGCCTCTGATGGCTACACCTTC
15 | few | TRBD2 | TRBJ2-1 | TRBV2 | CASGEETSGYNEQFF | TGTGCCAGCGGGGAAGAGACTAGCGGGTACAATGAGCAGTTCTTC
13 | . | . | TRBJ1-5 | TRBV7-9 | CASSLDNRQPQHF | TGCGCCAGCAGCTTGGATAACCGTCAGCCCCAGCATTTT
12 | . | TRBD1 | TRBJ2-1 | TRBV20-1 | CSEGGDYNEQFF | TGCAGTGAAGGGGGCGATTACAATGAGCAGTTCTTC
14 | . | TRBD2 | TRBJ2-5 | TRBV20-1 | CSARGTSLTETQYF | TGCAGTGCTAGGGGGACTAGCCTTACGGAGACCCAGTACTTC